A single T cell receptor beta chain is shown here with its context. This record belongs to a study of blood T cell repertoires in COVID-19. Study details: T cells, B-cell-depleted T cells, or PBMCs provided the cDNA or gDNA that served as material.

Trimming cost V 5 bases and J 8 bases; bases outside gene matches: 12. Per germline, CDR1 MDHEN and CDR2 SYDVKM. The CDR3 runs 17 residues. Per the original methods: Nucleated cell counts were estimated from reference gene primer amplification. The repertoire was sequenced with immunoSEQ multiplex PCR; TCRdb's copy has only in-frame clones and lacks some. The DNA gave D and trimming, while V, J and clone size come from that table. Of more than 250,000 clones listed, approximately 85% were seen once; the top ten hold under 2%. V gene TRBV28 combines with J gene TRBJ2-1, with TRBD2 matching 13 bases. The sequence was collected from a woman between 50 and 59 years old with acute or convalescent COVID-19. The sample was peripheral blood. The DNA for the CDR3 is TGTGCCAGCAGTCCGTGGACGGGGACTAGCGGGACGTATGAGCAGTTCTTC. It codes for CASSPWTGTSGTYEQFF. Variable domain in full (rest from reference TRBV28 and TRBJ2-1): DVKVTQSSRYLVKRTGEKVFLECVQDMDHENMFWYRQDPGLGLRLIYFSYDVKMKEKGDIPEGYSVSREKKERFSLILESASTNQTSMYLCASSPWTGTSGTYEQFFGPGTRLTVL.